This record concerns one T cell receptor (beta chain) sequence. These data originate in a study of T cells in localized non-small cell lung cancer. TCRdb keeps only in-frame clones here, not all; method: immunoSEQ multiplex PCR. This table holds over 55,000 clones, under 90% found once. The germline CDR1 and CDR2 sequences are SGHNT and YENEEA. The length of the CDR3 is 16 residues. V lost 5 bases to trimming and J lost 2 bases; unmatched junction nucleotides: 8. The clonotype was recovered from a woman aged 40-70 years with stage I lung adenocarcinoma. The chain employs TRBV11-3 and TRBJ2-1; 8 bases match TRBD2. The source material was peripheral blood, sampled before any cancer treatment. The CDR3 reads CASSREGDPAYNEQFF. The CDR3 DNA reads TGTGCCAGCAGCCGGGAGGGGGACCCTGCCTACAATGAGCAGTTCTTC.